This TCR beta chain was recovered during a study of early T cells in non-severe SARS-CoV-2 infection. About the research overall: Chains were unpaired, as sequencing was done on bulk RNA from unsorted whole blood.

V was pared by 6 bases and J by 9 bases, with 8 bases of the junction left unmatched. CDR3 size: 14 residues. Germline V gene data show CDR1 as LNHDA and CDR2 as SQIVND (reference sequence). One entry per CDR3 protein results from TCRdb running MiXCR on the 5' RACE reads. In the table there are tens of thousands of distinct CDR3 sequences, less than 9.5% of which are singletons. The material sequenced was whole blood, taken at baseline. This chain joins TRBV19 and TRBJ1-6; 7 nucleotides align to TRBD1. The TCR sequence derives from an adult who was a healthcare worker with PCR-confirmed SARS-CoV-2 infection or an uninfected control (not recorded which). CDR3 coding DNA: TGTGCCAGTAGGATGGGGACAGATGCTTCACCCCTCCACTTT. It translates to CASRMGTDASPLHF.